Below are 7 T cell receptor beta chains sequenced from a single sample in a study of T cells after yellow fever vaccination (dated by TCRdb to the late 2010s). Library method: 5' RACE. The data were produced on an Illumina HiSeq 2500. TCRdb trimmed the raw reads at Q25, called clones with MiXCR and kept productive beta chains. Rows are combined by CDR3 protein, so each entry shows the most common genes and DNA. Across this sample there are under 200,000 distinct CDR3 sequences, with approximately 6.7% seen only once. About 2.5% of the sample rests with the top ten. Reading the label with the study, this specimen's treatment or condition is: live attenuated yellow fever vaccine strain. Sample: CD4+ T cells sorted from PBMCs, taken around 5 days after the first yellow fever vaccination. The receptors stem from a man between 18 and 35 years old who received the YFV17D yellow fever vaccine.

This clonotype was seen many times. The V call is TRBV5-1, the J call TRBJ1-2; D is unclear. Germline V CDR1 and CDR2: SGHRS, YFSETQ. Between the trimmed V and J ends, which lost 1 base and 7 bases, there was a span of 11 bases. This CDR3 is built from 13 residues. In DNA form, the CDR3 reads TGCGCCAGCAGCTTGATGGCAGAAGGTGGCTACACCTTC. Protein sequence: CASSLMAEGGYTF.

The chain couples TRBV6-5 to TRBJ1-1; weak D call: TRBD1 (5 bases). The CDR3 has 14 residues. V was clipped by 4 bases and J by 2 bases, with 11 bases between them. Germline V gives CDR1 MNHEY, CDR2 SVGAGI. The CDR3 coding sequence is TGTGCCAGCAGTTCCCACGGGGGAAACACTGAAGCTTTCTTT. Its protein is CASSSHGGNTEAFF.

This clonotype has a handful of counts. This sequence joins TRBV10-2 and TRBJ2-2, with 9 bases lining up with TRBD2. The germline V gene encodes CDR1 WSHSY and CDR2 SAAADI. The length of the CDR3 is 18 residues. V shed 4 bases and J 7 bases; nucleotides not matched to a gene: 16. The CDR3 protein is CASSARVAAGGRDGELFF. DNA of the CDR3: TGCGCCAGCAGTGCCAGGGTTGCCGCGGGGGGGAGAGACGGGGAGCTGTTTTTT.

This clonotype has a count of ten or more. J is TRBJ2-2 and V is TRBV7-2; TRBD2 is a possible D gene (6 bases). The length of the CDR3 is 16 residues. V was shortened by 2 bases and J by 0 bases, with 10 bases between the two germline ends. Germline CDR1 SGHTA, CDR2 FQGNSA. CDR3 bases: TGTGCCAGCAGCTTATGGGGGGAAGCGAACACCGGGGAGCTGTTTTTT. Its translation is CASSLWGEANTGELFF. The variable domain in full, with the rest retrieved from reference TRBV7-2 and TRBJ2-2, is GAGVSQSPSNKVTEKGKDVELRCDPISGHTALYWYRQSLGQGLEFLIYFQGNSAPDKSGLPSDRFSAERTGGSVSTLTIQRTQQEDSAVYLCASSLWGEANTGELFFGEGSRLTVL.

This clonotype was counted ten times or more. The chain has TRBV5-1 and TRBJ2-1; a possible D gene is TRBD1 (5 bases). The germline CDR1 and CDR2 sequences are SGHRS and YFSETQ. V lost 2 bases, J lost 6 bases, and 15 bases lay in between. This CDR3 comprises 15 residues. DNA for the CDR3: TGCGCCAGCAGCTTCGCAGCGATAAGGGGCAATGAGCAGTTCTTC. Amino acid sequence: CASSFAAIRGNEQFF. The whole variable domain, remainder taken from reference TRBV5-1 and TRBJ2-1, is KAGVTQTPRYLIKTRGQQVTLSCSPISGHRSVSWYQQTPGQGLQFLFEYFSETQRNKGNFPGRFSGRQFSNSRSEMNVSTLELGDSALYLCASSFAAIRGNEQFFGPGTRLTVL.

In this sample, this clonotype turned up a few times. The chain recombines TRBV7-6 with TRBJ2-1; 12 positions agree with TRBD2. Germline trimming cut 5 bases from V and 7 bases from J; bases unmatched to any gene: 9. The CDR3 runs 16 residues. The germline CDR1 and CDR2 sequences are SGHVS and FNYEAQ. The CDR3, as DNA: TGTGCCAGCAGCACCTCTCTAGCGGGGGGGCGGAATGAGCAGTTCTTC. Protein: CASSTSLAGGRNEQFF.

The chain combines TRBV29-1 with TRBJ1-1; 10 bases are a match to TRBD1. Germline CDR1 and CDR2: SQVTM and ANQGSEA. The length of the CDR3 is 12 residues. The V gene end was trimmed by 7 bases and the J gene end by 6 bases; junction bases not matched to a gene: 5. CDR3 sequence: CSADGQGAEAFF. In nucleotides, the CDR3 is TGCAGCGCTGACGGACAGGGGGCTGAAGCTTTCTTT. The complete variable domain, with remaining parts taken from reference TRBV29-1 and TRBJ1-1, reads SAVISQKPSRDICQRGTSLTIQCQVDSQVTMMFWYRQQPGQSLTLIATANQGSEATYESGFVIDKFPISRPNLTFSTLTVSNMSPEDSSIYLCSADGQGAEAFFGQGTRLTVV.